This T cell receptor beta chain was obtained from a study of identical twins. TCRdb reanalysed the 5' RACE reads using MiXCR and keeps one entry per CDR3 protein. The sample holds 450,000 or so distinct CDR3 sequences, 14% seen once. Unmatched junction bases numbered 7, after V lost 8 bases and J lost 7 bases. There are 13 residues in the CDR3. Germline V gene sequence: CDR1 MNHNS, CDR2 SASEGT. This clonotype was seen a handful of times. The sample was also reused in another study, on yellow fever vaccine responses in identical twins.

This sequence was found in a woman younger than 35 in good health. The chain carries TRBV6-1 and TRBJ2-7; 11 bases line up with TRBD2. Sequenced: CD4+ T cells sorted from blood. DNA of the CDR3: TGTGCCAGCTGCCTAGCGGGAGGACATGAGCAGTACTTC. Protein product: CASCLAGGHEQYF.